Included here is one TCR beta chain sequence, with context. Antigen: not known. These data belong to a study of Tregs in tolerant kidney transplant recipients. Regarding the study as a whole: Validation in larger populations is needed because few patients were studied.

V was shortened by 2 bases and J by 5 bases, with 10 bases between the two germline ends. The CDR3 sequence is 13 residues long. Germline V lookup: CDR1 SQVTM, CDR2 ANQGSEA. Repertoires were generated with immunoSEQ multiplex PCR, while TCRdb's copy carries only in-frame clones and drops some. The table includes roughly 80,000 clones, around nine tenths detected once. The nonmyeloablative bone marrow transplants came from related graft donors, with transient mixed chimerism. CD4+CD25+CD127- Tregs, CD4+CD25- non-Tregs, CD4 and CD8 cells were sorted. This sequence originates from a human patient who received a combined kidney and bone marrow transplant. Some T cells may be transferred from the graft donor. This sequence joins TRBV29-1 and TRBJ2-4; the D gene is possibly TRBD2 (6 bases). Source: CD4+ T cells from blood (PBMCs), taken 24 months after the transplant. The CDR3 reads CSVEWDLENIQYF. The CDR3 region has the DNA TGCAGCGTTGAATGGGACTTGGAAAACATTCAGTACTTC.